The next 5 T cell receptor beta chains were all read from a single sample in a study of T-cell reconstitution after alpha-beta-depleted transplantation in children. For TCRbeta, the library was prepared with unique molecular identifiers. TCRdb reprocessed the PCR reads with MiXCR, giving one entry per CDR3 protein. The sample has about 980,000 distinct CDR3 sequences, roughly 31% seen once; the top ten hold around 30%. The sample in question was PBMCs, mostly from graft donor cells, obtained 360 days after TCRalphabeta/CD19-depleted stem cell transplant. The origin of the receptors is a boy under two years old who had a stem cell transplant for SCID, so the T cells may come from the graft donor.

This clonotype appeared a few times. CDR3 nucleotide sequence: TGTGCCAGCAGTCGGACCACTAGCGGGGAATACGAGCAGTACTTC. This codes for CASSRTTSGEYEQYF. V and J are TRBV27 and TRBJ2-7, with 10 positions matching TRBD2. V shed 5 bases, J shed 4 bases, and the junction held 8 bases outside the gene matches. This CDR3 contains 15 residues. CDR1 is MNHEY and CDR2 is SMNVEV in the germline V gene (reference sequence).

This clonotype turned up a few times. V gene TRBV20-1 combines with J gene TRBJ2-7, with D tentatively TRBD2 (5 bases). CDR1 and CDR2 (germline): DFQATT, SNEGSKA (reference sequence). The CDR3 sequence is 13 residues long. Trimming stripped 4 bases from V and 13 bases from J, with 23 bases between. The DNA for the CDR3 is TGCAGTGCTAAAGGTTCAGTCGGACTCCAGGTTTACTTC. It codes for CSAKGSVGLQVYF.

The chain recombines TRBV5-1 with TRBJ2-1; perhaps TRBD2 as D (6 bases). CDR1 and CDR2 (germline): SGHRS, YFSETQ. CDR3 length: 16 residues. The germline V and J ends were trimmed by 1 base and 0 bases, with 11 bases remaining between them. The CDR3 region is CASSLNFGSSYNEQFF. The CDR3, as DNA: TGCGCCAGCAGCTTGAATTTCGGGAGCTCCTACAATGAGCAGTTCTTC.

This clonotype occurred a few times. CDR3 nucleotides: TGTGCCAGCGCTCCAATCTACAATGAGCAGTTCTTC. Its translation is CASAPIYNEQFF. This chain joins TRBV2 and TRBJ2-1; D is uncertain. CDR3 size: 12 residues. V dropped 8 bases and J dropped 3 bases, with 8 bases sitting between them. Germline CDR1 reads SNHLY; CDR2 reads FYNNEI. Using reference TRBV2 and TRBJ2-1 for the parts outside the CDR3, the full variable domain is EPEVTQTPSHQVTQMGQEVILRCVPISNHLYFYWYRQILGQKVEFLVSFYNNEISEKSEIFDDQFSVERPDGSNFTLKIRSTKLEDSAMYFCASAPIYNEQFFGPGTRLTVL.

This clonotype came up a few times. V gene TRBV20-1 combines with J gene TRBJ2-5, with D possibly matching TRBD1 (6 bases). The CDR3 has 15 amino acids. V lost 1 base, J lost 0 bases, and 12 bases lay in between. Per germline, CDR1 DFQATT and CDR2 SNEGSKA (reference sequence). Here the CDR3 reads CSARARRTDQETQYF. The CDR3 nucleotides are TGCAGTGCTAGAGCGAGGAGGACAGACCAAGAGACCCAGTACTTC.